This paragraph covers one T cell receptor beta chain sequence. The antigen it binds to is not known. No base qualities exist here, and no much larger clone lies one base off it. PBMC libraries used mostly 450 to 500 ng of input genomic DNA for deep sequencing, with six replicates per sample. The immunoSEQ hsTCRbeta kit was used to prepare TCRbeta libraries according to the manufacturer's instructions. An Illumina NovaSeq 6000 S4 flow cell was used to sequence the final libraries, which had first been combined to 3 nM. The study's processing was this. The immunoSEQ Analyzer handled quality control and preprocessing of the raw data. The analysis was restricted to productive rearrangements, with each unique CDR3 amino acid sequence defining a clonotype. Repertoire clonality was estimated as the Gini-Simpson index, computed with the R package tcR. Student's t test was used to compare Gini indices, while Pearson correlation assessed associations with tumor size change. Imported from immuneACCESS, the table was reduced by TCRdb to in-frame sequences with V and J called. These copies leave out some clones; in studies compared against another copy, an unresolved V gene accounts for under half, and the cause of the remainder is not known. That table furnishes V, J and clone size, whereas the DNA furnished D and trimming. This sample has 14,000 or so clones in its table, and roughly four fifths of those were observed once. The ten largest account for about 2.2% of the sample.

The data belong to a study of neoadjuvant anti-PD-1 for oral cavity cancer (dated by TCRdb to about 2021). The study in broad terms: Before curative-intent surgical resection, most patients were given three to four biweekly doses of nivolumab at 3 mg/kg. Patients who did not progress were given a fourth nivolumab dose at about day 43 and had definitive surgical resection on days 50-56. Under RECIST 1.1, a patient counted as a responder if showing complete response, partial response or stable disease, and as a non-responder if showing progression. An approximately 31% response rate was observed in the parent correlative cohort, in which over nine patients were included.

For CDR1 and CDR2, the germline V gene lists KGHSH and LQKENI. The V and J ends are trimmed by 6 bases and 7 bases, leaving 15 bases between them. Including cysteine and phenylalanine, the CDR3 has 13 amino acids. The sequence is cut down to CDR3 DNA, 39 bases in frame from base 1. Summary of the overall study and its limitations: TCR analyses included only three patients per response group, and the authors called for larger cohorts for validation. Higher pretreatment blood TCRbeta clonality and lower post-treatment tumor TCRbeta clonality were correlated with higher pretreatment blood Treg/Th17 ratios. Within PBMCs, T cell clonality (Gini index) was significantly higher in non-responders than responders after neoadjuvant nivolumab.

In the paper's terms, the time point label means: after neoadjuvant nivolumab, at surgical resection. Patients had been newly diagnosed with stage II-IVA oral cavity squamous cell carcinoma, and no prior systemic or radiation treatment had been given to the patients. Everyone in the cohort had locally advanced, HPV-negative oral cavity squamous cell carcinoma. No culture maintenance or expansion was done, as the peripheral blood mononuclear cells went straight to analysis. The samples were drawn from a longitudinal correlative study tied to a single-arm phase II trial testing neoadjuvant nivolumab in oral cavity squamous cell carcinoma. Subject-matched pre- and post-treatment PBMCs and tumors from three responders and three non-responders underwent genomic DNA-based TCRbeta sequencing. Peripheral blood mononuclear cells were collected before nivolumab treatment and were collected again after treatment, at the time of surgery. Genomic DNA was isolated from PBMCs using the Maxwell RSC DNA from Cells kit.

The rearranged segments are TRBV18 and TRBJ1-1; 6 matching bases give a weak D call of TRBD1. Sample: PBMCs, taken after nivolumab (anti-PD-1) treatment. The origin of this receptor is a person aged 40 to 85 with oral cavity squamous cell carcinoma. The CDR3 corresponds to CASSFVEDSEAFF. The bases are TGTGCCAGCTCTTTCGTCGAGGACAGTGAAGCTTTCTTT.